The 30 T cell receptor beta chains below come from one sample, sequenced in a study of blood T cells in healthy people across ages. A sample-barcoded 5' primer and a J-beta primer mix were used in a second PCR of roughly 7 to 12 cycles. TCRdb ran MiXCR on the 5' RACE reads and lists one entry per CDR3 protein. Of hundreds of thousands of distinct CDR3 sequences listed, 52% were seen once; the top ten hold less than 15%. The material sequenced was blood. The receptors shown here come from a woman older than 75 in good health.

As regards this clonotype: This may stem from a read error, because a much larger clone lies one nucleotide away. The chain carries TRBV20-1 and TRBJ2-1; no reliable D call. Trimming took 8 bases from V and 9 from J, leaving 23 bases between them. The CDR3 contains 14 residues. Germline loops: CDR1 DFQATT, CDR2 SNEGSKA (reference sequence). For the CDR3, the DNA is TGCAGTCCATTCCGGGTGTTCTTTGGAAGTGAGCAGTTCTTC. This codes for CSPFRVFFGSEQFF.

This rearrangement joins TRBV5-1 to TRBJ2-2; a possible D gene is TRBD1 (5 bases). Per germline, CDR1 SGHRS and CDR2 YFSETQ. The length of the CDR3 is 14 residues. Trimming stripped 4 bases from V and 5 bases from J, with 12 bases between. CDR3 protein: CASSVTVNTGELFF. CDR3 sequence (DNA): TGCGCCAGCAGCGTGACAGTGAATACCGGGGAGCTGTTTTTT.

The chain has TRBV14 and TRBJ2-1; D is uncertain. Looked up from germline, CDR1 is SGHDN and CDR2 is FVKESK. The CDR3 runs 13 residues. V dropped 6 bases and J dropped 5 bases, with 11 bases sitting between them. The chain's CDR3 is CASRAQWNNEQFF. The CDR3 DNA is TGTGCCAGCAGGGCTCAGTGGAACAATGAGCAGTTCTTC.

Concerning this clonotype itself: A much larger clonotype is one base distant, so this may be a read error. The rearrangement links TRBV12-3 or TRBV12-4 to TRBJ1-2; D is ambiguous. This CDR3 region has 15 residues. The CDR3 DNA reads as TGTCCCAGCAGCCCTGGACCCGACTACCCCTATGGCTACACCTTC. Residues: CPSSPGPDYPYGYTF.

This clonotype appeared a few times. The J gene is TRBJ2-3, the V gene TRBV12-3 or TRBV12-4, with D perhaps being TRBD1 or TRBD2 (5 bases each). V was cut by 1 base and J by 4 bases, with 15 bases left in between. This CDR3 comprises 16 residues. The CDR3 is CASSLGGQGVADTQYF. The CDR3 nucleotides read TGTGCCAGCAGTTTAGGAGGGCAAGGGGTGGCAGATACGCAGTATTTT.

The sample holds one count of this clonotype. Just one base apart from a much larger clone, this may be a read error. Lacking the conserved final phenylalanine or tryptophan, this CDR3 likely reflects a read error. CDR3: CASSFQSGGASDTQYV. CDR3 nucleotides: TGTGCCAGCAGTTTTCAGAGCGGGGGGGCCTCAGATACGCAGTATGTT. This chain joins TRBV6-5 and TRBJ2-3, with 10 bases identical to TRBD2. The J segment lost 4 bases and the V segment lost 4 bases, leaving 8 bases of the junction unmatched. The CDR3 extends over 16 amino acids. From germline, CDR1 is MNHEY and CDR2 SVGAGI.

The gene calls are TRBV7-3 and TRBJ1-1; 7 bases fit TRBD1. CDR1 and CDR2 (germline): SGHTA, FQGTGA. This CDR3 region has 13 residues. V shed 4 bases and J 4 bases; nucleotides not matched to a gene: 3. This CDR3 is CASSWDSATEAFF. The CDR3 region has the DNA TGTGCCAGCAGCTGGGACAGCGCCACTGAAGCTTTCTTT.

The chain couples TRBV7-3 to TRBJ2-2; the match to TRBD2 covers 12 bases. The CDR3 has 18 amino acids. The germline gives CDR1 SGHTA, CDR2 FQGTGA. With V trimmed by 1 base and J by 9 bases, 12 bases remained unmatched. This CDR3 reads CASSLNPILAGGPRELFF. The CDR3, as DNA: TGTGCCAGCAGCTTAAACCCAATCCTAGCGGGGGGGCCCCGGGAGCTGTTTTTT.

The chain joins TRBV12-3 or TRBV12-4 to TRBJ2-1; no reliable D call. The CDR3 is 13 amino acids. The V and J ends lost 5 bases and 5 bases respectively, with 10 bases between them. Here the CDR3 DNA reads TGTGCCAGCAGTCATGAAGTAGACAATGAGCAGTTCTTC. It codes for CASSHEVDNEQFF.

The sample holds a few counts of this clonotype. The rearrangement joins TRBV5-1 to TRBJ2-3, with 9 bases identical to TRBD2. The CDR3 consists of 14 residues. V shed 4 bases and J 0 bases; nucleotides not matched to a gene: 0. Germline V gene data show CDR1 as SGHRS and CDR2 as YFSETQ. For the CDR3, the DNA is TGCGCCAGCAGCGGGACTAGCAGCACAGATACGCAGTATTTT. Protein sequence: CASSGTSSTDTQYF.

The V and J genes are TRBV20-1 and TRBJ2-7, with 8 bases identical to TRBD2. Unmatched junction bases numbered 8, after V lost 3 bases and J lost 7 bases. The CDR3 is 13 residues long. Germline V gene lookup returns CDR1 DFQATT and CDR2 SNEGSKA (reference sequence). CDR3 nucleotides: TGCAGTGCTAGGCTATGGCTAGCGGGTGAGCAGTACTTC. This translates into CSARLWLAGEQYF.

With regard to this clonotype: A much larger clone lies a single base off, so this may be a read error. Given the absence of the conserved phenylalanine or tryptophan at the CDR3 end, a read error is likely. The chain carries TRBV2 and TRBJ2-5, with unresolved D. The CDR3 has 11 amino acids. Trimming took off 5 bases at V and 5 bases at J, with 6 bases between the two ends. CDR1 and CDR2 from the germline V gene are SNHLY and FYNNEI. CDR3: CASSPSETQYL. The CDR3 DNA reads TGTGCCAGCAGTCCCAGCGAGACCCAGTACCTC.

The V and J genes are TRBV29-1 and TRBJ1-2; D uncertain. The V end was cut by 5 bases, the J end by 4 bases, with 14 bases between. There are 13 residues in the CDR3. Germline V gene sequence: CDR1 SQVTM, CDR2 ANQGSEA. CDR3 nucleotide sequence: TGCAGCGTTCTTGCTCGAACCCTCTATGGCTACACCTTC. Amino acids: CSVLARTLYGYTF.

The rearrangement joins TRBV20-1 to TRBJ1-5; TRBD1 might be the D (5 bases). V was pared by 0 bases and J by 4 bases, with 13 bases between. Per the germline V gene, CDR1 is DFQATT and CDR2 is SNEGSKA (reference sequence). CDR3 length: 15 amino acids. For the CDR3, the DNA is TGCAGTGCTAGAGACAGGGCCGGGGTTAATCAGCCCCAGCATTTT. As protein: CSARDRAGVNQPQHF.

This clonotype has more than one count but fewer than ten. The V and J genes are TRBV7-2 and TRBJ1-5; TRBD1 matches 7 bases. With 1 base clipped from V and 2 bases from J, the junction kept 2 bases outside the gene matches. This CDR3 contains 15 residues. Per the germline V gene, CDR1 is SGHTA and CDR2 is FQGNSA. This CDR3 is CASSLGGQRNQPQHF. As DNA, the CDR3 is TGTGCCAGCAGCTTAGGGGGACAGCGCAATCAGCCCCAGCATTTT.

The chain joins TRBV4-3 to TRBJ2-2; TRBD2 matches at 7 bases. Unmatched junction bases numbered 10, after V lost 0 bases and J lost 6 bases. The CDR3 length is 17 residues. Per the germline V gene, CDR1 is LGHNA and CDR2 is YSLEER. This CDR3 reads CASSQEGLGEWSGELFF. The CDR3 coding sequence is TGCGCCAGCAGCCAAGAAGGACTAGGGGAATGGTCCGGGGAGCTGTTTTTT.

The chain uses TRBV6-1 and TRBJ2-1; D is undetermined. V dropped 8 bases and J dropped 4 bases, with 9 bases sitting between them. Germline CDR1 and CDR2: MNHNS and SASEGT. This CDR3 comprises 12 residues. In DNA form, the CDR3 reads TGTGCCAGCGCGGTGAGTTACAATGAGCAGTTCTTC. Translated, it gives CASAVSYNEQFF.

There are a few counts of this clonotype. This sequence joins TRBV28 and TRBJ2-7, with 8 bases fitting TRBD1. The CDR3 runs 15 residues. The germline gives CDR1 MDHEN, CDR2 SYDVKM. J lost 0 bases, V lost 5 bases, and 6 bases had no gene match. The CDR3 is CASSLRQGISYEQYF. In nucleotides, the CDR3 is TGTGCCAGCAGTCTTCGACAGGGGATCTCCTACGAGCAGTACTTC.

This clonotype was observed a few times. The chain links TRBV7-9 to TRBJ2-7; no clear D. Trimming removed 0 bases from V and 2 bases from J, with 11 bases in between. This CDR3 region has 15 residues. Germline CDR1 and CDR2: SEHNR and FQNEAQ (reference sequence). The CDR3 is CASSLALRKPYEQYF. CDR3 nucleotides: TGTGCCAGCAGCTTAGCTCTAAGAAAGCCCTACGAGCAGTACTTC.

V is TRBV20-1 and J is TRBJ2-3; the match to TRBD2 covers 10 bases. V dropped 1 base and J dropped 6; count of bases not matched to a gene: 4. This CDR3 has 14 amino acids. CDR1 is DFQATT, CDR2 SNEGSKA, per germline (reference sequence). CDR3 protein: CSARGGLAPDTQYF. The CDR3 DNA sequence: TGCAGTGCTAGAGGGGGACTAGCGCCGGATACGCAGTATTTT.

CDR3 DNA: TGTGCCAGCAGTAAATCGACTAGCGGGATCCACGAGCAGTACTTC. Translation gives CASSKSTSGIHEQYF. The rearrangement uses TRBV2 and TRBJ2-7, with 11 bases aligning to TRBD2. This CDR3 spans 15 amino acids. V trimming: 5 bases; J trimming: 5 bases; junction bases outside the gene matches: 8. Per germline, CDR1 SNHLY and CDR2 FYNNEI.

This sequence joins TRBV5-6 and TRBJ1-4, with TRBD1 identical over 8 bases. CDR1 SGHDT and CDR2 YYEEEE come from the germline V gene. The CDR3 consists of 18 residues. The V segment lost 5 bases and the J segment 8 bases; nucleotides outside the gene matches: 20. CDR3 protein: CASSDPGVRGRLIEKLFF. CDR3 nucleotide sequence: TGTGCCAGCAGTGACCCGGGGGTCAGGGGGCGCCTAATAGAAAAACTGTTTTTT.

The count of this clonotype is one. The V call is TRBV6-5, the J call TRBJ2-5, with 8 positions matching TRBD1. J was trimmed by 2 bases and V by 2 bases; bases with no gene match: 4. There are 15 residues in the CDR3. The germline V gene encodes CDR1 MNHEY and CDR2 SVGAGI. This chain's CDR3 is CASSYGRGLQETQYF. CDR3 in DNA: TGTGCCAGCAGTTACGGCAGGGGGCTACAAGAGACCCAGTACTTC.

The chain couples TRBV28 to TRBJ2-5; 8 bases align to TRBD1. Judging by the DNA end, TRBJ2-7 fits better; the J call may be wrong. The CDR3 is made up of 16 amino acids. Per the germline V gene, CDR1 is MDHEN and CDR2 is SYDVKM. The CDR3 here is CASSLSGTGDSYEQYF. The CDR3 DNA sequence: TGTGCCAGCAGTTTATCAGGGACAGGTGATTCCTACGAGCAGTACTTC.

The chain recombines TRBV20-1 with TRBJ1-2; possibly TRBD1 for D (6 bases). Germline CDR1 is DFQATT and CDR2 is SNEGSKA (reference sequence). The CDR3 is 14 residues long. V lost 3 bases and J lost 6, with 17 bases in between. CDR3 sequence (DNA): TGCAGTGCTAGGATTGGACAGATTATCAATGGCTACACCTTC. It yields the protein CSARIGQIINGYTF.

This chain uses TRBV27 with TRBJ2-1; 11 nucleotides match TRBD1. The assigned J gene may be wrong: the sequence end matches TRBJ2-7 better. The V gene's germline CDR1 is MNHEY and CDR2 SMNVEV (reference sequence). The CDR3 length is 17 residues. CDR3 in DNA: TGTGCCAGCGGCAAGCAGGGGACAGGGGGGTTCCTCTACGAGCAGTACTTC. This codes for CASGKQGTGGFLYEQYF.

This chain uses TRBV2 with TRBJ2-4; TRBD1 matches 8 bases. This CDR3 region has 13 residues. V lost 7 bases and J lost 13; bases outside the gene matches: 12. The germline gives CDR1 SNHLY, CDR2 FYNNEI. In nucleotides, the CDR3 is TGTGCCAGCACCGGACAGGGTGTCGGGGAGCAGTACTTC. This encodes CASTGQGVGEQYF.

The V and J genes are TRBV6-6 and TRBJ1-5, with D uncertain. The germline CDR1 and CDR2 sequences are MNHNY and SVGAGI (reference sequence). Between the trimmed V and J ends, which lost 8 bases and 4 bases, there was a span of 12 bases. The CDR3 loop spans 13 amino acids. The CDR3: CASGSTGNQPQHF. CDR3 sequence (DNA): TGTGCCAGCGGATCTACCGGGAATCAGCCCCAGCATTTT.

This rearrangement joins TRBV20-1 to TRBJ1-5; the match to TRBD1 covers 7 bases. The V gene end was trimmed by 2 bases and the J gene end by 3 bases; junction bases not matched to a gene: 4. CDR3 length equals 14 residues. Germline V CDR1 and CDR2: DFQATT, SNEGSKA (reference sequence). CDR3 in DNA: TGCAGTGCTAGATCGGGACAGTCCAATCAGCCCCAGCATTTT. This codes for CSARSGQSNQPQHF.

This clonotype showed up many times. The CDR3, as DNA: TGCAGTGCTATCGGGCTCTCTGGGGCCAACGTCCTGACTTTC. Translated, it gives CSAIGLSGANVLTF. This sequence joins TRBV20-1 and TRBJ2-6; D call uncertain. Germline CDR1 is DFQATT and CDR2 is SNEGSKA (reference sequence). This CDR3 is 14 amino acids long. The V and J ends lost 4 bases and 0 bases respectively, with 7 bases between them.